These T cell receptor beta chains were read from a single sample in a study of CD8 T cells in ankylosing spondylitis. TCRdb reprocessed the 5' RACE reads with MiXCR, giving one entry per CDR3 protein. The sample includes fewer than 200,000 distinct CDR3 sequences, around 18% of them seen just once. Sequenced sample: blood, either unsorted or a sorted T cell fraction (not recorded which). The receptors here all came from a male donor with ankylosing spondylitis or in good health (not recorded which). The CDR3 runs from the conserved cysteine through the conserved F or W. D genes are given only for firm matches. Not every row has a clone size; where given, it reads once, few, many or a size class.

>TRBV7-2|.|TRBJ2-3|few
TGTGCCAGCAGCTTCGACCGGGATACGCAGTATTTT
CASSFDRDTQYF
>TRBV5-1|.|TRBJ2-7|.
TGCGCCAGCAGCTTGGCCTTCGGAGAATGGGGATACGAGCAGTACTTC
CASSLAFGEWGYEQYF
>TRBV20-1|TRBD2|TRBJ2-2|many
TGCAGTGCTACGGGACTAGCGGGAGTCACCGGGGAGCTGTTTTTT
CSATGLAGVTGELFF
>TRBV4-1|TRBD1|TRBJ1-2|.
TGCGCCAGCAGCCAAGAACCGGGACAGGGGGAGTACTATGGCTACACCTTC
CASSQEPGQGEYYGYTF
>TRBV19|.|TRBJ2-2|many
TGTGCCAGTACTCCCTCTACCACCGGGGAGCTGTTTTTT
CASTPSTTGELFF
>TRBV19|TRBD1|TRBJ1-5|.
TGTGCCAGTTCAGGGACAGTCAATCAGCCCCAGCATTTT
CASSGTVNQPQHF
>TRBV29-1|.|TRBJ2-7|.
TGCAGCGTTGTTATCCACGAGCAGTACTTC
CSVVIHEQYF
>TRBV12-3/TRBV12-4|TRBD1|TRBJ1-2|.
TGTGCCAGCAGAGACACGGGACAGTCTAACTATGGCTACACCTTC
CASRDTGQSNYGYTF
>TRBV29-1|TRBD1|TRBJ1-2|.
TGCAGCGTGTACAGGGGAGGCTATGGCTACACCTTC
CSVYRGGYGYTF
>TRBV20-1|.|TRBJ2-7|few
TGCAGTGCTACAAAAGCGGGCCGGACCTACGAGCAGTACTTC
CSATKAGRTYEQYF
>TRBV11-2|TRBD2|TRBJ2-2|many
TGTGCCAGCAGCACCAGACTAGCGGGAGATAACACCGGGGAGCTGTTTTTT
CASSTRLAGDNTGELFF
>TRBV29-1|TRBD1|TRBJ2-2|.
TGCAGCGTTGCACGGGACAGGGACACCGGGGAGCTGTTTTTT
CSVARDRDTGELFF
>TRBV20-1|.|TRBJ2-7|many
TGCAGTACCGGACTTAACTCCTACGAGCAGTACTTC
CSTGLNSYEQYF
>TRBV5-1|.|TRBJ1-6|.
TGCGCCAGCAGCTTGTCACAGGGTGAATCACCCCTCCACTTT
CASSLSQGESPLHF
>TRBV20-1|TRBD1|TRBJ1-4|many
TGCAGTGCTCCCGACAGGGGGGGTGAAAAACTGTTTTTT
CSAPDRGGEKLFF
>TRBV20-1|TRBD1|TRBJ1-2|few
TGCAGTGCTGACGAGACAGGGTGGGGCTACACCTTC
CSADETGWGYTF
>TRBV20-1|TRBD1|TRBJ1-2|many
TGCAGTGCGCTCAGGGGGCAGGGCTACACCTTC
CSALRGQGYTF
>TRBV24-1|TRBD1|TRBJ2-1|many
TGTGCCACCAGTGAGGACAGGGTCGAGCAGTTCTTC
CATSEDRVEQFF